This entry concerns a single T cell receptor beta chain. Its specificity is not known. The sample comes from a study of beta chain features in type 1 diabetes. Study-wide results and limits: VDJ junctions from patients with type 1 diabetes contained fewer insertions and more deletions.

Trimming pared 5 bases from V and 0 bases from J, leaving 17 bases between. Germline V lookup: CDR1 MDHEN, CDR2 SYDVKM. The CDR3 runs to 16 residues. Expressed TCRB transcripts got sequenced, as all isolated RNA was reverse transcribed. TCRdb's table, derived via immunoSEQ multiplex PCR, lists solely in-frame clones and lacks some. The sample holds a few hundred thousand clones, 27% seen once. The sequenced sample was central memory CD4+ T cells from blood. This TCR was sampled from a man aged 30-40 years in good health. The chain uses TRBV28 and TRBJ2-7, with no clear D. Here the CDR3 DNA reads TGTGCCAGCAGTAACCTCCCCGGGTACAGCTCCTACGAGCAGTACTTC. It specifies CASSNLPGYSSYEQYF.